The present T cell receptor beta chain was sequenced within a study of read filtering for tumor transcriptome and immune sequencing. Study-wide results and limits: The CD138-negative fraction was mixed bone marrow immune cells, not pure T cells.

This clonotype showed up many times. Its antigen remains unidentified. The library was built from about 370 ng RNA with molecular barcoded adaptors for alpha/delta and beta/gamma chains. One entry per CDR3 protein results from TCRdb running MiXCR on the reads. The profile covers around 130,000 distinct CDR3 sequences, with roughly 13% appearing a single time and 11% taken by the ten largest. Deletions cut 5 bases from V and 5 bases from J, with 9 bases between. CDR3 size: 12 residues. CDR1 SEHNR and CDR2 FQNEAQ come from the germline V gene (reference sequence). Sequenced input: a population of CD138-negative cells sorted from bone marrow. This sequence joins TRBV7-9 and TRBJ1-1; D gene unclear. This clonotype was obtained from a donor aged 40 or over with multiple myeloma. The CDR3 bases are TGTGCCAGCAGCCCGGTGGGAACTGAAGCTTTCTTT. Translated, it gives CASSPVGTEAFF.